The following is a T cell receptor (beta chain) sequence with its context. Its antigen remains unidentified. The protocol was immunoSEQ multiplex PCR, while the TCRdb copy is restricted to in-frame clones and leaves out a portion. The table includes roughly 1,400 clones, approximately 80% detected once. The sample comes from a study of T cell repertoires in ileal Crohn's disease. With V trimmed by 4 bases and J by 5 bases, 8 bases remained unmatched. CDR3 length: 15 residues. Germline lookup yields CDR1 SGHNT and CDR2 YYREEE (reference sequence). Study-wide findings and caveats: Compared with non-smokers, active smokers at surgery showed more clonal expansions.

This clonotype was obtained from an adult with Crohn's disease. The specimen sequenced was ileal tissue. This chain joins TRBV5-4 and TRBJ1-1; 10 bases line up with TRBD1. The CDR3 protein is CASSGGDRGWTEAFF. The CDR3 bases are TGTGCCAGCAGCGGGGGGGACAGGGGATGGACTGAAGCTTTCTTT.